Listed here is a single T cell receptor beta chain. What it binds is not known. All participants with HIV were treated in the United States. The sample is drawn from a study of long-term antiretroviral therapy in people with HIV. Study context: Sampling started about a decade before the 2015 immediate-ART recommendation.

Germline V gene sequence: CDR1 SNHLY, CDR2 FYNNEI. The CDR3 loop spans 15 amino acids. Between the trimmed V and J ends, which lost 4 bases and 7 bases, there was a span of 14 bases. The study's findings and limits: Documentation of ART adherence, viral resistance or therapy changes was absent.

The authors ran the immunoSEQ assay, v3.0, at survey level. Measured with immunoSEQ multiplex PCR; TCRdb has only the in-frame clones, and not every one. This sample carries some 28,000 clones, roughly 94% of them seen once, and the ten largest clones take more than 3%. This receptor was taken from a man aged 50 to 60 with HIV. V gene TRBV2 combines with J gene TRBJ1-6; TRBD1 might be the D (5 bases). Here the sequenced sample was unsorted PBMCs, taken 5.3 years after starting antiretroviral therapy. In nucleotides, the CDR3 is TGTGCCAGCAGTGGCGCCGGGGGTATGAATTCACCCCTCCACTTT. Translating gives CASSGAGGMNSPLHF. Combining the CDR3 with reference TRBV2 and TRBJ1-6 gives the whole variable domain EPEVTQTPSHQVTQMGQEVILRCVPISNHLYFYWYRQILGQKVEFLVSFYNNEISEKSEIFDDQFSVERPDGSNFTLKIRSTKLEDSAMYFCASSGAGGMNSPLHFGNGTRLTVT.